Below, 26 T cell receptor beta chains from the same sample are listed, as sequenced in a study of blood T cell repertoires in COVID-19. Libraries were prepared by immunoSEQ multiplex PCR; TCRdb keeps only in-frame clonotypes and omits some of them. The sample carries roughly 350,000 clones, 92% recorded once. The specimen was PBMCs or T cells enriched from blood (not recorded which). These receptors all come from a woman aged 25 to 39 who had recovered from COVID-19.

CDR3 residues: CASSLWAVQRTEAFF. DNA of the CDR3: TGTGCCAGCAGTTTATGGGCAGTCCAACGCACTGAAGCTTTCTTT. The V gene is TRBV28, the J gene TRBJ1-1; no clear D. CDR1 and CDR2 (germline): MDHEN, SYDVKM. Between the trimmed V and J ends, which lost 0 bases and 4 bases, there was a span of 12 bases. The CDR3 is made up of 15 amino acids. Filled out from reference TRBV28 and TRBJ1-1, the complete variable domain reads DVKVTQSSRYLVKRTGEKVFLECVQDMDHENMFWYRQDPGLGLRLIYFSYDVKMKEKGDIPEGYSVSREKKERFSLILESASTNQTSMYLCASSLWAVQRTEAFFGQGTRLTVV.

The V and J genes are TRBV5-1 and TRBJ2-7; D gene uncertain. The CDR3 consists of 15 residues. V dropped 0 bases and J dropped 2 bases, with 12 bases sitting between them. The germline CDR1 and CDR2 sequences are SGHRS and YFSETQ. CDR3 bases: TGCGCCAGCAGCTTGGGGGTCGGAGCAGCCTACGAGCAGTACTTC. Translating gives CASSLGVGAAYEQYF.

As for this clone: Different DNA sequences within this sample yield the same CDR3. CDR3 protein: CSARGGNTIYF. CDR3 coding DNA: TGCAGTGCTAGGGGCGGAAACACCATATATTTT. The chain has TRBV20-1 and TRBJ1-3; D remains unclear. This CDR3 region has 11 residues. Per germline, CDR1 DFQATT and CDR2 SNEGSKA (reference sequence). V was pared by 3 bases and J by 4 bases, with 4 bases between.

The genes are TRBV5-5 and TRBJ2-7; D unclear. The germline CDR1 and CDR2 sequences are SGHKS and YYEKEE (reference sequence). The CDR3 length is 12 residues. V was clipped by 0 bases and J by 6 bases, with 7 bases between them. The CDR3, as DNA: TGTGCCAGCAGCTTGGTAGCCCGCGAGCAGTACTTC. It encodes CASSLVAREQYF.

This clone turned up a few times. The chain's CDR3 is CASTQGSRDTEAFF. CDR3 in DNA: TGCGCCAGCACCCAAGGCTCACGGGACACTGAAGCTTTCTTT. V gene TRBV5-1 combines with J gene TRBJ1-1; D unresolved. In germline, CDR1 is SGHRS, CDR2 YFSETQ. CDR3 size: 14 residues. V lost 6 bases and J 3 bases, leaving 15 bases between the germline ends.

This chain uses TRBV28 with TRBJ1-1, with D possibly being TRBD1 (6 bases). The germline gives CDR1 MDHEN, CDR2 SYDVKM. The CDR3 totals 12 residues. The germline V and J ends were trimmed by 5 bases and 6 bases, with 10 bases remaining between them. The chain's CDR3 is CASSLRTAEAFF. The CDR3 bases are TGTGCCAGCAGTCTCAGGACAGCTGAAGCTTTCTTT.

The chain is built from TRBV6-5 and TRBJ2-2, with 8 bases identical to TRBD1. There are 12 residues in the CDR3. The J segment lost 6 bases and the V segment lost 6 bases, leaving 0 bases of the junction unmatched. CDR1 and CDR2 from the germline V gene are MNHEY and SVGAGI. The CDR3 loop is CASRQGAGELFF. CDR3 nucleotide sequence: TGTGCCAGCAGACAGGGGGCCGGGGAGCTGTTTTTT.

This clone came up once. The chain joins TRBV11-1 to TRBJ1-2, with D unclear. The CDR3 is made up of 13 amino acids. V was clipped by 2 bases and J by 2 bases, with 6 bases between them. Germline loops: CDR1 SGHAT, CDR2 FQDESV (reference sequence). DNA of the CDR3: TGTGCCAGCAGCTTAACCGCGAACTATGGCTACACCTTC. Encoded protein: CASSLTANYGYTF.

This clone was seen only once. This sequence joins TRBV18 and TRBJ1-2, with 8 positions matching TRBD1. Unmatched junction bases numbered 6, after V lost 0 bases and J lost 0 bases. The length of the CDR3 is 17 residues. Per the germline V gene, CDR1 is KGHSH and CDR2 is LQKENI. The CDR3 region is CASSPPGAGGANYGYTF. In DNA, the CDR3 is TGTGCCAGCTCACCACCCGGGGCAGGGGGCGCTAACTATGGCTACACCTTC.

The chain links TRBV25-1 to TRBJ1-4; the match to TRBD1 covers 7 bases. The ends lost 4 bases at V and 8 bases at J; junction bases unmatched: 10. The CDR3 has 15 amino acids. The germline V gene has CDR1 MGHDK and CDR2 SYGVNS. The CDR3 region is CASSAWTGWGEKLFF. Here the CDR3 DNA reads TGTGCCAGCAGTGCGTGGACAGGTTGGGGGGAAAAACTGTTTTTT.

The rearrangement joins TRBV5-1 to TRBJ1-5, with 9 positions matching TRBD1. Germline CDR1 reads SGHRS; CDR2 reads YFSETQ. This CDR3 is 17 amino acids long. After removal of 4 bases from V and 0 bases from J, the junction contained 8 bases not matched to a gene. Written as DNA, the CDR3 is TGCGCCAGCAGCCCGGGACAGGGTGGCCATAGCAATCAGCCCCAGCATTTT. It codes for CASSPGQGGHSNQPQHF. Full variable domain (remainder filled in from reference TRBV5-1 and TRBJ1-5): KAGVTQTPRYLIKTRGQQVTLSCSPISGHRSVSWYQQTPGQGLQFLFEYFSETQRNKGNFPGRFSGRQFSNSRSEMNVSTLELGDSALYLCASSPGQGGHSNQPQHFGDGTRLSIL.

For the CDR3, the DNA is TGTGCCACCAGTGTACAGGGGGCTGGGGCAGATACGCAGTATTTT. Encoded protein: CATSVQGAGADTQYF. The rearrangement uses TRBV24-1 and TRBJ2-3; 9 positions agree with TRBD1. Losses at the gene ends were 5 bases for V and 4 bases for J; bases not matched to a gene: 6. Germline V gene data show CDR1 as KGHDR and CDR2 as SFDVKD. The CDR3 runs to 15 residues.

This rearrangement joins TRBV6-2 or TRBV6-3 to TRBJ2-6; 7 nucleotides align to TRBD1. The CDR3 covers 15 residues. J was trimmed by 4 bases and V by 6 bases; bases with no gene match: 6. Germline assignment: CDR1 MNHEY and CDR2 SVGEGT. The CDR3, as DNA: TGTGCCAGCAGCCAGACAGGGTCCGGGGCCAACGTCCTGACTTTC. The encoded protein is CASSQTGSGANVLTF.

CDR3 DNA: TGTGCCAGCATTATCTCCCCCGGGCTCGGACTAGACCAAGAGACCCAGTACTTC. Protein sequence: CASIISPGLGLDQETQYF. The rearrangement uses TRBV2 and TRBJ2-5; 7 nucleotides match TRBD2. CDR1 is SNHLY, CDR2 FYNNEI, per germline. The V and J ends lost 7 bases and 0 bases, in that order; junction bases with no gene match: 17. CDR3 size: 18 residues.

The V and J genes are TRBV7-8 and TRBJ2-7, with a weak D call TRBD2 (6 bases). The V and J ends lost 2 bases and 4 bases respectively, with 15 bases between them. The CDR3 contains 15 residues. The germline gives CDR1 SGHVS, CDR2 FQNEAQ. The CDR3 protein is CASSLHRDGLYEQYF. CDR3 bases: TGTGCCAGCAGCTTACACCGGGACGGACTATACGAGCAGTACTTC.

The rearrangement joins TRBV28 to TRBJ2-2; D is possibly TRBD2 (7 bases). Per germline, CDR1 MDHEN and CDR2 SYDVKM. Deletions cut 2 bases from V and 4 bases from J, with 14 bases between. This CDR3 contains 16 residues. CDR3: CASSLQAGASTGELFF. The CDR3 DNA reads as TGTGCCAGCAGTTTACAGGCGGGGGCCTCCACCGGGGAGCTGTTTTTT.

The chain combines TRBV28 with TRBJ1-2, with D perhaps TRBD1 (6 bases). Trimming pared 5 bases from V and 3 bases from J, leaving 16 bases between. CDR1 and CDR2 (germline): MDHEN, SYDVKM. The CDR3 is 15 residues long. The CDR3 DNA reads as TGTGCCAGCAGTAACCGGGGCAGGGGCTACTATGGCTACACCTTC. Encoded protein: CASSNRGRGYYGYTF.

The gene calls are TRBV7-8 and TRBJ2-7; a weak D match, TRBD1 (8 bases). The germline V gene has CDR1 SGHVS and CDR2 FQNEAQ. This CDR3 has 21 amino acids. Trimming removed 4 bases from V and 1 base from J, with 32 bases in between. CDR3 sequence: CASSSKPVSGNRGGFSYEQYF. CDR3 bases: TGTGCCAGCAGCTCGAAGCCGGTCTCGGGAAACAGGGGGGGTTTTTCCTACGAGCAGTACTTC.

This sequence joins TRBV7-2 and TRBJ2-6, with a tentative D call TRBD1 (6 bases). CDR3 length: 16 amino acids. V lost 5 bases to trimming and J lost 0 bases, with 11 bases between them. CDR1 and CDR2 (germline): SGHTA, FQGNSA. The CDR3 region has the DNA TGTGCCAGCAGCCCTTGGACAGTCTCTGGGGCCAACGTCCTGACTTTC. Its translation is CASSPWTVSGANVLTF.

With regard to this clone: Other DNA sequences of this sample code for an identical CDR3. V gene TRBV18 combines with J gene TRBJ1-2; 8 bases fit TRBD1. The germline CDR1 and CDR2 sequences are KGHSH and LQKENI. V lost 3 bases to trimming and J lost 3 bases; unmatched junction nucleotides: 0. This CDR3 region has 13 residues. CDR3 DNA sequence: TGTGCCAGCTCACCGGACAGGGACTATGGCTACACCTTC. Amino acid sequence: CASSPDRDYGYTF.

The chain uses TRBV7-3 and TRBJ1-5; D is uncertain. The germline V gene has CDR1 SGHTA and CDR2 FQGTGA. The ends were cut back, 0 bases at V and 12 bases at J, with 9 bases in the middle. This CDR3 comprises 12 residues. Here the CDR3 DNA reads TGTGCCAGCAGCTTAACGCAGGCCTTCCAGCATTTT. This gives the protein CASSLTQAFQHF.

The CDR3 reads CASSTPDRVGYTF. In DNA, the CDR3 is TGTGCCAGTAGTACCCCCGACAGGGTTGGCTACACCTTC. The V and J genes are TRBV19 and TRBJ1-2, with 7 nucleotides matching TRBD1. Looked up from germline, CDR1 is LNHDA and CDR2 is SQIVND (reference sequence). The V and J ends lost 4 bases and 7 bases, in that order; junction bases with no gene match: 6. This CDR3 comprises 13 residues.

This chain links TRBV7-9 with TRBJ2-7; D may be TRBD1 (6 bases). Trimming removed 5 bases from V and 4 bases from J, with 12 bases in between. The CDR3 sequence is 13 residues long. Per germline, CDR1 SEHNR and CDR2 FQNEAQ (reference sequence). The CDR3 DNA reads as TGTGCCAGCAGCATAACAGGGTCGTACGAGCAGTACTTC. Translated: CASSITGSYEQYF.

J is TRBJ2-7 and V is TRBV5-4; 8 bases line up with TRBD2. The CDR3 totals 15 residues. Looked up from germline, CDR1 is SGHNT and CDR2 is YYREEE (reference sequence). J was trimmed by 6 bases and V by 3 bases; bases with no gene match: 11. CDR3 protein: CASSYHGGASREQYF. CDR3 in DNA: TGTGCCAGCAGCTACCACGGGGGGGCATCACGCGAGCAGTACTTC.

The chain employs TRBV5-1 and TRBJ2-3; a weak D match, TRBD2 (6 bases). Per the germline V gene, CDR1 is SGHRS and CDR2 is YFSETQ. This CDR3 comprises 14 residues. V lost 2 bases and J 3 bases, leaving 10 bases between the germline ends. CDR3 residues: CASSFGSITDTQYF. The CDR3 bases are TGCGCCAGCAGCTTCGGGAGCATAACAGATACGCAGTATTTT. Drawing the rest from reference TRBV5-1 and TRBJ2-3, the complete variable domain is KAGVTQTPRYLIKTRGQQVTLSCSPISGHRSVSWYQQTPGQGLQFLFEYFSETQRNKGNFPGRFSGRQFSNSRSEMNVSTLELGDSALYLCASSFGSITDTQYFGPGTRLTVL.

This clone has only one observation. CDR3 region: CASSLKGGNTIYF. CDR3 in DNA: TGTGCCAGCAGCTTAAAGGGGGGGAACACCATATATTTT. This rearrangement joins TRBV7-2 to TRBJ1-3; D is possibly TRBD1 (6 bases). This CDR3 is built from 13 residues. Germline V gene sequence: CDR1 SGHTA, CDR2 FQGNSA. V lost 2 bases and J 7 bases, leaving 9 bases between the germline ends.